A single sample is the source of the 17 T cell receptor beta chains below, sequenced in a study of T cell clonality in common variable immunodeficiency. Produced via immunoSEQ multiplex PCR; TCRdb's table is partial and in-frame only. Recorded here are fewer than 75,000 clones, none singletons. Input material: peripheral blood mononuclear cells. The receptors come from a person aged 18 to 75 in good health.

This clone was found many times. The DNA ends 3 residues before the CDR3 does, and the rest of the CDR3 is filled in from the germline J gene. This chain joins TRBV7-2 and TRBJ1-3; maybe TRBD1 (6 bases). This CDR3 region has 15 residues. Germline V gives CDR1 SGHTA, CDR2 FQGNSA. V lost 1 base to trimming and J lost 0 bases, with 7 bases between them. CDR3: CASSLGQASGNTIYF. CDR3 DNA, as far as it was read: TGTGCCAGCAGCTTAGGACAGGCCTCTGGAAACACC.

This clone was recorded many times. The read stops 3 residues short of the end of the CDR3; the missing end is completed from the germline J gene. The rearrangement joins TRBV10-2 to TRBJ2-3, with a weak D call TRBD1 (6 bases). Germline loops: CDR1 WSHSY, CDR2 SAAADI. This CDR3 is 13 amino acids long. Trimming pared 6 bases from V and 7 bases from J, leaving 14 bases between. Incomplete CDR3 DNA: TGCGCCAGCAGCCTGAAGGGGGTAAATACG. Amino acids: CASSLKGVNT. In full, the CDR3 is CASSLKGVNTQYF.

This clone was seen many times. The CDR3 extends 3 residues past the end of the read, so its final part is completed from the germline J gene. V is TRBV5-1 and J is TRBJ2-1, with 9 nucleotides matching TRBD2. The CDR3 contains 13 residues. The germline V gene encodes CDR1 SGHRS and CDR2 YFSETQ. V trimming: 8 bases; J trimming: 5 bases; junction bases outside the gene matches: 5. CDR3 bases read: TGCGCCAGTTCTAGCGGGACCAACAATGAG. Protein sequence: CASSSGTNNE. The CDR3, in full, reads CASSSGTNNEQFF.

The table lists this clone with many counts. CDR3 sequence: CASSQRTGDGYTF. The DNA read from the CDR3 is TGTGCCAGCAGCCAAAGGACAGGGGATGGC. The rearrangement uses TRBV14 and TRBJ1-2, with 9 bases that match TRBD1. The observed sequence ends 3 residues before the CDR3 terminus, with the missing tail filled in from the germline J gene. Germline V gives CDR1 SGHDN, CDR2 FVKESK. This CDR3 region has 13 residues. Trimming took 2 bases from V and 6 from J; bases not matched to a gene: 1.

This clone occurred many times. The CDR3 end lies 3 residues beyond the end of the read and is filled in from the germline J gene. This chain joins TRBV12-3 or TRBV12-4 and TRBJ2-7, with TRBD1 matching 11 bases. The junction had 2 bases not matched to a gene; V was cut back by 4 bases and J by 3 bases. There are 14 residues in the CDR3. CDR3 DNA, as far as it was read: TGTGCCAGCAGTTGGGGGACAGGGGGCTACGAG. It encodes CASSWGTGGYE. The full CDR3 is CASSWGTGGYEQYF.

This clone has just a few counts. Sequencing ends 3 residues short of the CDR3 end; the germline J gene provides the rest. This chain connects TRBV20-1 to TRBJ1-6; 7 bases fit TRBD1. This CDR3 has 17 amino acids. Germline V lookup: CDR1 DFQATT, CDR2 SNEGSKA (reference sequence). The V segment lost 5 bases and the J segment 2 bases; nucleotides outside the gene matches: 12. The part of the CDR3 DNA that was read is TGCAGTGCTTCTCCCCCGCGAACAGGGGCCTATAATTCACCC. Protein: CSASPPRTGAYNSP. The CDR3 reads in full as CSASPPRTGAYNSPLHF.

This clone was detected ten times or more. The CDR3 end is not reached by the read, which stops 3 residues before it; the germline J gene fills it in. The J gene is TRBJ2-1, the V gene TRBV10-2; no clear D gene. This CDR3 contains 12 residues. Germline V gene data show CDR1 as WSHSY and CDR2 as SAAADI. V lost 3 bases, J lost 9 bases, and 9 bases lay in between. The CDR3 spells CASSDPRGEQFF. The covered CDR3 bases are TGCGCCAGCAGTGATCCTAGAGGTGAG.

This clone was found many times. Read data end 3 residues before the CDR3 end; the end is taken from the germline J gene. The gene calls are TRBV19 and TRBJ1-1; 10 bases are a match to TRBD1. The CDR3 consists of 13 residues. CDR1 is LNHDA, CDR2 SQIVND, per germline (reference sequence). J gave up 7 bases and V 3 bases, and 2 bases lay outside the gene matches. The CDR3 here is CASSMGTGVEAFF. The part of the CDR3 DNA that was read is TGTGCCAGTAGTATGGGGACAGGGGTTGAA.

This clone was counted ten times or more. The sequence runs out 3 residues before the end of the CDR3; the remainder is reconstructed from the germline J gene. This rearrangement joins TRBV11-2 to TRBJ1-1, with D maybe TRBD1 (6 bases). This CDR3 comprises 13 residues. The V gene's germline CDR1 is SGHAT and CDR2 FQNNGV. CDR3 sequence reads: CASSPNQQGRAFF. The part of the CDR3 DNA that was read is TGTGCCAGCAGCCCAAACCAACAGGGTCGT.

This clone came up many times. The read falls 3 residues short of the CDR3 end, and the missing part is taken from the germline J gene. The rearrangement links TRBV20-1 to TRBJ2-2; TRBD1 matches 8 bases. There are 14 residues in the CDR3. Losses at the gene ends were 5 bases for V and 7 bases for J; bases not matched to a gene: 9. Germline V gives CDR1 DFQATT, CDR2 SNEGSKA (reference sequence). The CDR3 sequence: CSAAGRGLGGELFF. The sequenced CDR3 bases are TGCAGTGCTGCCGGCAGGGGGCTCGGCGGGGAG.

This clone was counted ten times or more. The read ends 3 residues shy of where the CDR3 ends; the end is completed using the germline J gene. V and J are TRBV29-1 and TRBJ2-4; D gene unclear. Germline V lookup: CDR1 SQVTM, CDR2 ANQGSEA. The ends were cut back, 3 bases at V and 6 bases at J, with 12 bases in the middle. The CDR3 runs to 13 residues. CDR3 in amino acids: CSVDTADTNIQYF. Incomplete CDR3 DNA: TGCAGCGTTGACACAGCAGATACAAACATT. The full variable domain, rest sourced from reference TRBV29-1 and TRBJ2-4, is SAVISQKPSRDICQRGTSLTIQCQVDSQVTMMFWYRQQPGQSLTLIATANQGSEATYESGFVIDKFPISRPNLTFSTLTVSNMSPEDSSIYLCSVDTADTNIQYFGAGTRLSVL.

This clone was seen many times. Sequencing ends 3 residues short of the CDR3 end; the germline J gene provides the rest. The chain is built from TRBV29-1 and TRBJ2-3; TRBD1 agrees at 10 bases. CDR1 and CDR2 (germline): SQVTM, ANQGSEA. CDR3 length: 14 amino acids. Trimming at V came to 5 bases and at J to 3 bases, leaving 5 bases not matched to a gene. CDR3 DNA (partial): TGCAGCGTTACAGACAGGGGGCTTACAGATACG. Its protein is CSVTDRGLTDT. The CDR3 as a whole reads CSVTDRGLTDTQYF.

This clone was seen only a few times. The CDR3 end falls 3 residues outside the read, so it is completed with the germline J gene. V usage is TRBV11-2 and J usage is TRBJ2-7; D is uncertain. V lost 1 base and J 1 base, leaving 8 bases between the germline ends. This CDR3 region has 14 residues. CDR1 and CDR2 from the germline V gene are SGHAT and FQNNGV. CDR3 loop: CASSLVGQSYEQYF. CDR3 bases read: TGTGCCAGCAGCTTAGTGGGCCAGTCCTACGAG.

This clone was counted many times. From the germline J gene comes the end of the CDR3, since the read stops 3 residues before it. The J gene is TRBJ1-2, the V gene TRBV5-1, with 8 positions matching TRBD1. V lost 4 bases and J lost 3; bases outside the gene matches: 5. The CDR3 runs 14 residues. The V gene's germline CDR1 is SGHRS and CDR2 YFSETQ. Partial CDR3 DNA: TGCGCCAGCAGCCTGGACAGGGTGGACTATGGC. This sequence encodes CASSLDRVDYG. The whole CDR3 protein reads CASSLDRVDYGYTF.

This clone was seen many times. The read falls 3 residues short of the CDR3 end, and the missing part is taken from the germline J gene. The V and J genes are TRBV20-1 and TRBJ2-3; 12 nucleotides line up with TRBD2. The CDR3 runs 16 residues. The germline CDR1 and CDR2 sequences are DFQATT and SNEGSKA (reference sequence). Germline trimming cut 3 bases from V and 2 bases from J; bases unmatched to any gene: 6. CDR3 in amino acids: CSASEGLAGITDTQYF. The DNA read from the CDR3 is TGCAGTGCTAGTGAAGGACTAGCGGGAATCACAGATACG.

This clone appeared many times. The read is 3 residues too short to cover the CDR3 end, so that end is filled in from the germline J gene. V gene TRBV20-1 combines with J gene TRBJ1-1, with TRBD1 as a possible D gene (5 bases). The CDR3 length is 12 residues. Trimming cost V 6 bases and J 6 bases, with 14 bases left between them. Germline-derived CDR1 and CDR2 are DFQATT and SNEGSKA (reference sequence). The CDR3 bases that were read are TGCAGTGCCAGCAGGGTCTTCGCTGAA. Its protein product is CSASRVFAE. The full CDR3 is CSASRVFAEAFF.

Many counts were recorded for this clone. The read comes to an end 3 residues before the CDR3 does, leaving the germline J gene to fill in the end. The rearrangement uses TRBV14 and TRBJ1-6; D gene unclear. Trimming took 0 bases from V and 3 from J, leaving 15 bases between them. The germline gives CDR1 SGHDN, CDR2 FVKESK. This CDR3 has 18 amino acids. The chain's CDR3 is CASSQDLHSQDYNSPLHF. The CDR3 DNA, read in part, is TGTGCCAGCAGCCAAGATTTGCACAGCCAAGACTATAATTCACCC.